A single sample gave rise to the 8 T cell receptor beta chains below, sequenced in a study of shared clonotypes between healthy human individuals. This table comes from immunoSEQ multiplex PCR, and its TCRdb copy is limited to in-frame clones, with some not included. This sample carries about 1.5 million clones, 95% to 99% of them seen once, and the ten largest clones take approximately 0.45%. Specimen: naive CD4+ T cells sorted from blood. Documented subset: CD45RA+ positively selected. The source of these receptors is a man aged 25-45 years in good health.

J is TRBJ2-7 and V is TRBV5-4; the match to TRBD2 covers 9 bases. V gave up 4 bases and J gave up 4 bases; unmatched junction bases: 9. The CDR3 runs to 15 residues. From germline, CDR1 is SGHNT and CDR2 YYREEE (reference sequence). CDR3 sequence reads: CASSGDSGRDYEQYF. The CDR3, as DNA: TGTGCCAGCAGCGGCGATAGCGGGAGAGATTACGAGCAGTACTTC. Together with reference TRBV5-4 and TRBJ2-7, the CDR3 gives the full variable domain: ETGVTQSPTHLIKTRGQQVTLRCSSQSGHNTVSWYQQALGQGPQFIFQYYREEENGRGNFPPRFSGLQFPNYSSELNVNALELDDSALYLCASSGDSGRDYEQYFGPGTRLTVT.

CDR3 nucleotide sequence: TGCGCCAGCAGCTCCGGGATACAAGGCAATCAGCCCCAGCATTTT. Translated: CASSSGIQGNQPQHF. V is TRBV4-1 and J is TRBJ1-5; D unresolved. Germline V gene sequence: CDR1 MGHRA, CDR2 YSYEKL. V lost 5 bases and J 2 bases, leaving 13 bases between the germline ends. This CDR3 has 15 amino acids.

V gene TRBV6-4 combines with J gene TRBJ2-7; 8 positions agree with TRBD2. J was trimmed by 3 bases and V by 8 bases; bases with no gene match: 12. This CDR3 is built from 15 residues. Germline values: CDR1 MRHNA, CDR2 SNTAGT. CDR3 sequence: CASSPTSATYYEQYF. The CDR3 DNA reads TGTGCCAGCTCCCCGACTAGCGCAACGTACTACGAGCAGTACTTC.

This chain connects TRBV5-1 to TRBJ2-7; weak D call: TRBD1 (5 bases). The germline gives CDR1 SGHRS, CDR2 YFSETQ. The CDR3 loop spans 13 amino acids. V lost 4 bases and J lost 5, with 13 bases in between. In DNA, the CDR3 is TGCGCCAGCAGCAGCTTACAGGAGAACGAGCAGTACTTC. Residues: CASSSLQENEQYF.

The J gene is TRBJ2-7, the V gene TRBV2; D is perhaps TRBD1 (5 bases). The ends were cut back, 6 bases at V and 2 bases at J, with 17 bases in the middle. CDR1 and CDR2 from the germline V gene are SNHLY and FYNNEI. The CDR3 is 15 amino acids. The chain's CDR3 is CASRKDRTTTYEQYF. In DNA, the CDR3 is TGTGCCAGCAGAAAAGACAGAACGACGACCTACGAGCAGTACTTC. Full variable domain (outside the CDR3, taken from reference TRBV2 and TRBJ2-7): EPEVTQTPSHQVTQMGQEVILRCVPISNHLYFYWYRQILGQKVEFLVSFYNNEISEKSEIFDDQFSVERPDGSNFTLKIRSTKLEDSAMYFCASRKDRTTTYEQYFGPGTRLTVT.

The CDR3 DNA reads TGTGCCAGTAGACCCGGACAGGGTAGTGGCTACACCTTC. This gives the protein CASRPGQGSGYTF. The J gene is TRBJ1-2, the V gene TRBV19, with 8 bases aligning to TRBD1. Germline V gene data show CDR1 as LNHDA and CDR2 as SQIVND (reference sequence). V trimming: 6 bases; J trimming: 7 bases; junction bases outside the gene matches: 7. This CDR3 has 13 amino acids.

This clone was seen a single time. The chain employs TRBV19 and TRBJ2-1; tentatively, D is TRBD1 (5 bases). Looked up from germline, CDR1 is LNHDA and CDR2 is SQIVND (reference sequence). V was clipped by 3 bases and J by 2 bases, with 11 bases between them. The CDR3 runs to 15 residues. The CDR3 DNA sequence: TGTGCCAGTAGTATGGGGCAGGGAACCTACAATGAGCAGTTCTTC. Amino acids: CASSMGQGTYNEQFF. Full variable domain (rest looked up from reference TRBV19 and TRBJ2-1): DGGITQSPKYLFRKEGQNVTLSCEQNLNHDAMYWYRQDPGQGLRLIYYSQIVNDFQKGDIAEGYSVSREKKESFPLTVTSAQKNPTAFYLCASSMGQGTYNEQFFGPGTRLTVL.

The chain carries TRBV9 and TRBJ2-2, with 13 positions matching TRBD2. The V segment lost 4 bases and the J segment 6 bases; nucleotides outside the gene matches: 3. This CDR3 spans 15 amino acids. Looked up from germline, CDR1 is SGDLS and CDR2 is YYNGEE. The CDR3 nucleotides are TGTGCCAGCAGCCCCGGACTAGCGGGAGCCGGGGAGCTGTTTTTT. It is translated as CASSPGLAGAGELFF.